This entry features one T cell receptor (beta chain) sequence. The germline CDR1 and CDR2 sequences are SGHVS and FQNEAQ. The CDR3 extends over 16 amino acids. The V segment lost 4 bases and the J segment 2 bases; nucleotides outside the gene matches: 4. These data originate in a study of blood T cell repertoires in COVID-19. Turning to the study itself: Whether acute or convalescent, the COVID-19 samples came from the United States, Italy and Spain.

In the source study's methods: Counts of nucleated cells, estimated from reference gene primer amplification, were obtained. This table comes from immunoSEQ multiplex PCR, and its TCRdb copy is limited to in-frame clones, with some not included. V, J and clone size are those of that table, while D and trimming were read from the DNA. Of roughly 230,000 clones detected, 85% appear once; the ten largest clones hold about 5.1%. Seattle-derived patients entered the study during active infection and were followed longitudinally. The source of this sequence is a man aged 50 to 59 with COVID-19, enrolled during active disease. The sample consisted of peripheral blood. This chain links TRBV7-8 with TRBJ2-5, with TRBD2 matching 13 bases. The CDR3 DNA follows: TGTGCCAGCAGCTCCAGGACTAGCGGGGGACAAGAGACCCAGTACTTC. This translates into CASSSRTSGGQETQYF.